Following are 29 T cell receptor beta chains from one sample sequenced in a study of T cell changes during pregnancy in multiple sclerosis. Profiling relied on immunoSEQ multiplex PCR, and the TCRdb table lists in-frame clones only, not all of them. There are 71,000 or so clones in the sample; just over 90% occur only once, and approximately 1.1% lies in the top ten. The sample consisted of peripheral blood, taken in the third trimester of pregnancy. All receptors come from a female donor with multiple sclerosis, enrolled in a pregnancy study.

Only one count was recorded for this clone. Written as DNA, the CDR3 is TGTGCCAGCAGCCCCAGGACAGGAGCTAACTATGGCTACACCTTC. It translates to CASSPRTGANYGYTF. The chain combines TRBV5-4 with TRBJ1-2, with TRBD1 matching 7 bases. Germline trimming cut 4 bases from V and 0 bases from J; bases unmatched to any gene: 6. The germline CDR1 and CDR2 sequences are SGHNT and YYREEE (reference sequence). This CDR3 has 15 residues.

The CDR3 here is CASSMGTAPEKLFF. CDR3 coding DNA: TGTGCCAGTAGTATGGGGACAGCCCCTGAAAAACTGTTTTTT. The J gene is TRBJ1-4, the V gene TRBV19; 7 bases map to TRBD1. The germline gives CDR1 LNHDA, CDR2 SQIVND (reference sequence). The V and J ends lost 3 bases and 7 bases, in that order; junction bases with no gene match: 5. The length of the CDR3 is 14 residues.

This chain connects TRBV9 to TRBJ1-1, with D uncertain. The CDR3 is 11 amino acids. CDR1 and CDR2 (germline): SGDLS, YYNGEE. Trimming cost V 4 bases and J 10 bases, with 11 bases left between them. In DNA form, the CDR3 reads TGTGCCAGCAGCCCAGGAGCGGGAGCTTTCTTT. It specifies CASSPGAGAFF.

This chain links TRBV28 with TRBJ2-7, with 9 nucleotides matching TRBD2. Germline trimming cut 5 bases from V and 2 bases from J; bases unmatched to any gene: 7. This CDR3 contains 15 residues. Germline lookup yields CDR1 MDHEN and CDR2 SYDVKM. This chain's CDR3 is CASSAGGGRAYEQYF. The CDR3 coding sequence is TGTGCCAGCAGTGCCGGGGGCGGGAGGGCCTACGAGCAGTACTTC.

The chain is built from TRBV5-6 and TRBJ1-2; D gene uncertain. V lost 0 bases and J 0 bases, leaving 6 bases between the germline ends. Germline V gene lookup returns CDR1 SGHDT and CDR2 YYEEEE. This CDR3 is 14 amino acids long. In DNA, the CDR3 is TGTGCCAGCAGCTTGGACGGTACTAACTATGGCTACACCTTC. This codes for CASSLDGTNYGYTF.

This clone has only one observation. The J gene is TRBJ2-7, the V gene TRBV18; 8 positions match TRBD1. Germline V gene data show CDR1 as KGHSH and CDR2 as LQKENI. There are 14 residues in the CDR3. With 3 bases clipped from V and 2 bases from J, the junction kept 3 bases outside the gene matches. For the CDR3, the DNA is TGTGCCAGCTCACCCGCGGACAGGGCCTACGAGCAGTACTTC. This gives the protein CASSPADRAYEQYF.

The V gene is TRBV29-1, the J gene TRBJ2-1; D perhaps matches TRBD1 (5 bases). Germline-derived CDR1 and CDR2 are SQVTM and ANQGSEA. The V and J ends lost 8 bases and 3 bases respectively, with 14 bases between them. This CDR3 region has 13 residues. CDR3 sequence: CSSRGQGYNEQFF. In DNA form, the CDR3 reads TGCAGCTCAAGGGGCCAGGGCTACAATGAGCAGTTCTTC.

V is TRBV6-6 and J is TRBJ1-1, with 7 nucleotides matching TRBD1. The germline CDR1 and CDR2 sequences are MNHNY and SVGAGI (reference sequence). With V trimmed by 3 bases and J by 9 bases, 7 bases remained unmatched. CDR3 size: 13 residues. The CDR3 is CASSYQGGEQAFF. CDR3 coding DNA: TGTGCCAGCAGTTATCAGGGGGGCGAACAAGCTTTCTTT.

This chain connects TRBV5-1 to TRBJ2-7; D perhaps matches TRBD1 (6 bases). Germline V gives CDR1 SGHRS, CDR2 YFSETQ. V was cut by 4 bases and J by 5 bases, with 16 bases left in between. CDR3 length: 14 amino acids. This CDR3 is CASSPQGGVNEQYF. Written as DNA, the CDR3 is TGCGCCAGCAGCCCACAGGGTGGGGTAAACGAGCAGTACTTC.

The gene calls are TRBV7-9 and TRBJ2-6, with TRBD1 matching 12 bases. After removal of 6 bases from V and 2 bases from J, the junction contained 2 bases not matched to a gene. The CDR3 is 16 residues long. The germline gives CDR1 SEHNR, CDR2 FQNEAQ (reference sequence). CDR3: CASRGQGAAGANVLTF. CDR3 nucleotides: TGTGCCAGCAGGGGACAGGGGGCCGCTGGGGCCAACGTCCTGACTTTC.

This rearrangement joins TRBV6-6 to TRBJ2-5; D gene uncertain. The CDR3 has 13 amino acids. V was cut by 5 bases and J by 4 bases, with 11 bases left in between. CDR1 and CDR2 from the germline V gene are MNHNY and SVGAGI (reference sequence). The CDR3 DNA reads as TGTGCCAGCAGTACCGGGTCTATAGAGACCCAGTACTTC. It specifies CASSTGSIETQYF.

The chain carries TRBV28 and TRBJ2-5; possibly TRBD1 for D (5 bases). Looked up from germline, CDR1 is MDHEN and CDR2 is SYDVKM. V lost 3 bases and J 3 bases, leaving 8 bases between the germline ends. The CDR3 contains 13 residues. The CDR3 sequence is CASSFDSKETQYF. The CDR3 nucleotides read TGTGCCAGCAGTTTCGACAGCAAAGAGACCCAGTACTTC.

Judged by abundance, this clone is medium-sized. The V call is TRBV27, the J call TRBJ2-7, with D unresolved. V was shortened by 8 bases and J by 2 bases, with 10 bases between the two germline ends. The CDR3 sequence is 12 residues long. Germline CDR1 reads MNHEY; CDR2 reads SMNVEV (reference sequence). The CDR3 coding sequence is TGTGCCAGCCCTATCATAGCCTACGAGCAGTACTTC. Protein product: CASPIIAYEQYF.

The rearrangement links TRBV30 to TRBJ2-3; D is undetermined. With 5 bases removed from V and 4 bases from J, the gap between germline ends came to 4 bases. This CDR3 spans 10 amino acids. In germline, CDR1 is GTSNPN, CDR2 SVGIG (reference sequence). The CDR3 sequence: CAWLADTQYF. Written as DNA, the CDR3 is TGTGCCTGGCTCGCAGATACGCAGTATTTT.

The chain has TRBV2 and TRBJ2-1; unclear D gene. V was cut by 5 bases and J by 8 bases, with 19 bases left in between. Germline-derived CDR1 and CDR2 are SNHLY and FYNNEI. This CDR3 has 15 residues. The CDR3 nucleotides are TGTGCCAGCAGTACCAGAGACACCCTTCGCGATGAGCAGTTCTTC. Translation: CASSTRDTLRDEQFF.

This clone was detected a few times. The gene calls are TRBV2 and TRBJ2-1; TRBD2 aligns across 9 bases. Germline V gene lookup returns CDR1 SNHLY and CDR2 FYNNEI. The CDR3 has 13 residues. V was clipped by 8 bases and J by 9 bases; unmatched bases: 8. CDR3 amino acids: CASRASGKLEQFF. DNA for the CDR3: TGTGCCAGCCGGGCTAGCGGGAAGCTTGAGCAGTTCTTC.

CDR3 residues: CASSRSGRGYTGELFF. The CDR3 DNA is TGTGCCAGCAGCCGTAGCGGGAGGGGGTACACCGGGGAGCTGTTTTTT. The chain employs TRBV11-3 and TRBJ2-2, with 11 bases matching TRBD2. The CDR3 is made up of 16 amino acids. V lost 5 bases and J lost 3; bases outside the gene matches: 5. CDR1 and CDR2 (germline): SGHNT, YENEEA.

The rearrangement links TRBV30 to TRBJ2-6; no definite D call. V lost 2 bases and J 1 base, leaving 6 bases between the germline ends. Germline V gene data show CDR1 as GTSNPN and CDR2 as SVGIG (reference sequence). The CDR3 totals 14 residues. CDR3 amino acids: CAWSKSSGANVLTF. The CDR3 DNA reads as TGTGCCTGGAGTAAGAGTTCTGGGGCCAACGTCCTGACTTTC.

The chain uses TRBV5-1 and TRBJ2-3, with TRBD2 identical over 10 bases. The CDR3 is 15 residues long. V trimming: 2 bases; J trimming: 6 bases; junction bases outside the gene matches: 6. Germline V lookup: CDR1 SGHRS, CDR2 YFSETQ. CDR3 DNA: TGCGCCAGCAGCTTAGCGGGAGGGGATGGGGATACGCAGTATTTT. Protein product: CASSLAGGDGDTQYF.

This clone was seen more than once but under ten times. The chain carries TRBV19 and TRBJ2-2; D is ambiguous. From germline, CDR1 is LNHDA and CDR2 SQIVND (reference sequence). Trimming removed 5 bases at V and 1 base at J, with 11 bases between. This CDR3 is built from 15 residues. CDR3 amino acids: CASSFHYLNTGELFF. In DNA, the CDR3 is TGTGCCAGTAGTTTTCACTACTTGAACACCGGGGAGCTGTTTTTT.

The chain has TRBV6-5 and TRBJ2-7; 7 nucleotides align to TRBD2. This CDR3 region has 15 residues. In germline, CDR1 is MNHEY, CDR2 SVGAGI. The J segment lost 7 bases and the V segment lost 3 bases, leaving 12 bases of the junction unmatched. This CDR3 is CASSYASGPLREQYF. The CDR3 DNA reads TGTGCCAGCAGTTATGCTAGCGGTCCATTACGGGAGCAGTACTTC.

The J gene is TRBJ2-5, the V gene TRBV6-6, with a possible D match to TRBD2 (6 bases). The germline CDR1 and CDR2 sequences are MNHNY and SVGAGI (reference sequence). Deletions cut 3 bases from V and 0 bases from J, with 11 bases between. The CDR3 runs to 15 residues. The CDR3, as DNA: TGTGCCAGCAGTTATAGCGGAAGAAACCAAGAGACCCAGTACTTC. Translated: CASSYSGRNQETQYF.

CDR3 sequence reads: CAINDRASTDTQYF. CDR3 DNA sequence: TGTGCCATCAACGACAGGGCCTCGACAGATACGCAGTATTTT. The chain joins TRBV10-3 to TRBJ2-3; 7 nucleotides align to TRBD1. The germline CDR1 and CDR2 sequences are ENHRY and SYGVKD. This CDR3 has 14 residues. J lost 3 bases, V lost 7 bases, and 7 bases had no gene match.

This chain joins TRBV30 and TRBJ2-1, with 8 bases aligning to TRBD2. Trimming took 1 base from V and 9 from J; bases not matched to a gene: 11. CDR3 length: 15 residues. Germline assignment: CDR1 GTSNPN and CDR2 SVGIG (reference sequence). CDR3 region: CAWSASTTTSGEQFF. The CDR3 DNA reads TGTGCCTGGAGTGCCTCCACGACTACTAGCGGTGAGCAGTTCTTC. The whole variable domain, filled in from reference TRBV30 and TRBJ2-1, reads SQTIHQWPATLVQPVGSPLSLECTVEGTSNPNLYWYRQAAGRGLQLLFYSVGIGQISSEVPQNLSASRPQDRQFILSSKKLLLSDSGFYLCAWSASTTTSGEQFFGPGTRLTVL.

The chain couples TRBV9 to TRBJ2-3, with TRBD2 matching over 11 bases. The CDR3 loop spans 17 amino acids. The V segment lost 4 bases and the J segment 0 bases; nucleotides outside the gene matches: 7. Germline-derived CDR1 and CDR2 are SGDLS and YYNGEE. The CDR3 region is CASSKTGLADSTDTQYF. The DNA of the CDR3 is TGTGCCAGCAGCAAAACGGGACTAGCGGATAGCACAGATACGCAGTATTTT.

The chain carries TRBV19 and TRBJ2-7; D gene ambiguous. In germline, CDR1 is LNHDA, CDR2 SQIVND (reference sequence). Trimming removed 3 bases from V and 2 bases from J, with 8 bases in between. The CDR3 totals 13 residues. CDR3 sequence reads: CASSIPATYEQYF. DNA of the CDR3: TGTGCCAGTAGTATCCCCGCTACCTACGAGCAGTACTTC.

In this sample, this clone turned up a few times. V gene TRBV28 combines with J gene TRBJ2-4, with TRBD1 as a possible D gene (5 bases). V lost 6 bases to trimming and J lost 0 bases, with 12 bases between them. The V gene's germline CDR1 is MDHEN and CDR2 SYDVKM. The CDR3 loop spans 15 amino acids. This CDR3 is CASSPQGIAKNIQYF. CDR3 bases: TGTGCCAGCAGCCCGCAGGGCATAGCCAAAAACATTCAGTACTTC.

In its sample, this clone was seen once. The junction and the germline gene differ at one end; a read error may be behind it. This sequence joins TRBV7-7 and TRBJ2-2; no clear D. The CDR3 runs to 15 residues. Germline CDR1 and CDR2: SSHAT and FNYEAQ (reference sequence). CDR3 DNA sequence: TGTGCTAGCAGCTTAGCAGTAACTGGGCCCGGGGAGCTGTTTTTT. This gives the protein CASSLAVTGPGELFF.

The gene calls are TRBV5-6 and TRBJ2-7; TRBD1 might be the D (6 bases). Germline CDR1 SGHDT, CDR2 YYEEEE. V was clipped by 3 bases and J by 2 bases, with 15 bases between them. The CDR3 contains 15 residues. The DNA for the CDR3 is TGTGCCAGCAGCTCACCGGGACACTTAGCCTACGAGCAGTACTTC. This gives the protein CASSSPGHLAYEQYF.